This entry is about one TCR beta chain. This sample was included in a study of blood T cell repertoires in COVID-19. Using immunoSEQ multiplex PCR, the repertoire was profiled, and TCRdb retains in-frame clones only, with some absent. Among 350,000 to 550,000 clones listed, 70% to 90% were seen once. The TCR sequence derives from a woman between 18 and 29 years old with acute COVID-19. Sequenced input: PBMCs or T cells enriched from blood (not recorded which).

As DNA, the CDR3 is TGTGCCAGCAGTGAACTAGCGGGAGGGCTCGGCACCGGGGAGCTGTTTTTT. Translation: CASSELAGGLGTGELFF. The J gene is TRBJ2-2, the V gene TRBV25-1; TRBD2 matches at 12 bases. The V gene's germline CDR1 is MGHDK and CDR2 SYGVNS. This CDR3 region has 17 residues. The J segment lost 4 bases and the V segment lost 2 bases, leaving 5 bases of the junction unmatched.